The clone carrying this TCR beta chain occurred once. The target antigen is unknown. The V end lost 0 bases, the J end lost 0 bases, and 7 bases lay between the germline ends. There are 14 residues in the CDR3. Germline V gives CDR1 SGHRS, CDR2 YFSETQ. These data belong to a study of PD-1 blockade in classical Hodgkin lymphoma. The protocol was immunoSEQ multiplex PCR, while the TCRdb copy is restricted to in-frame clones and leaves out a portion. This sample has tens of thousands of clones, with around 80% found just once. Study-level findings and limits: CD4+ TCR diversity rose significantly by C4D1, and CD8+ TCR diversity did not.

Every single patient, without exception, relapsed after autologous stem cell transplantation, and brentuximab vedotin exposure varied. The sample was peripheral blood mononuclear cells (PBMCs), taken before the second cycle of nivolumab. This clonotype was sampled from a human donor with classical Hodgkin lymphoma. This chain joins TRBV5-1 and TRBJ2-7; no firm D call. For the CDR3, the DNA is TGCGCCAGCAGCTTGGAACAGAGCTCCTACGAGCAGTACTTC. Its translation is CASSLEQSSYEQYF.